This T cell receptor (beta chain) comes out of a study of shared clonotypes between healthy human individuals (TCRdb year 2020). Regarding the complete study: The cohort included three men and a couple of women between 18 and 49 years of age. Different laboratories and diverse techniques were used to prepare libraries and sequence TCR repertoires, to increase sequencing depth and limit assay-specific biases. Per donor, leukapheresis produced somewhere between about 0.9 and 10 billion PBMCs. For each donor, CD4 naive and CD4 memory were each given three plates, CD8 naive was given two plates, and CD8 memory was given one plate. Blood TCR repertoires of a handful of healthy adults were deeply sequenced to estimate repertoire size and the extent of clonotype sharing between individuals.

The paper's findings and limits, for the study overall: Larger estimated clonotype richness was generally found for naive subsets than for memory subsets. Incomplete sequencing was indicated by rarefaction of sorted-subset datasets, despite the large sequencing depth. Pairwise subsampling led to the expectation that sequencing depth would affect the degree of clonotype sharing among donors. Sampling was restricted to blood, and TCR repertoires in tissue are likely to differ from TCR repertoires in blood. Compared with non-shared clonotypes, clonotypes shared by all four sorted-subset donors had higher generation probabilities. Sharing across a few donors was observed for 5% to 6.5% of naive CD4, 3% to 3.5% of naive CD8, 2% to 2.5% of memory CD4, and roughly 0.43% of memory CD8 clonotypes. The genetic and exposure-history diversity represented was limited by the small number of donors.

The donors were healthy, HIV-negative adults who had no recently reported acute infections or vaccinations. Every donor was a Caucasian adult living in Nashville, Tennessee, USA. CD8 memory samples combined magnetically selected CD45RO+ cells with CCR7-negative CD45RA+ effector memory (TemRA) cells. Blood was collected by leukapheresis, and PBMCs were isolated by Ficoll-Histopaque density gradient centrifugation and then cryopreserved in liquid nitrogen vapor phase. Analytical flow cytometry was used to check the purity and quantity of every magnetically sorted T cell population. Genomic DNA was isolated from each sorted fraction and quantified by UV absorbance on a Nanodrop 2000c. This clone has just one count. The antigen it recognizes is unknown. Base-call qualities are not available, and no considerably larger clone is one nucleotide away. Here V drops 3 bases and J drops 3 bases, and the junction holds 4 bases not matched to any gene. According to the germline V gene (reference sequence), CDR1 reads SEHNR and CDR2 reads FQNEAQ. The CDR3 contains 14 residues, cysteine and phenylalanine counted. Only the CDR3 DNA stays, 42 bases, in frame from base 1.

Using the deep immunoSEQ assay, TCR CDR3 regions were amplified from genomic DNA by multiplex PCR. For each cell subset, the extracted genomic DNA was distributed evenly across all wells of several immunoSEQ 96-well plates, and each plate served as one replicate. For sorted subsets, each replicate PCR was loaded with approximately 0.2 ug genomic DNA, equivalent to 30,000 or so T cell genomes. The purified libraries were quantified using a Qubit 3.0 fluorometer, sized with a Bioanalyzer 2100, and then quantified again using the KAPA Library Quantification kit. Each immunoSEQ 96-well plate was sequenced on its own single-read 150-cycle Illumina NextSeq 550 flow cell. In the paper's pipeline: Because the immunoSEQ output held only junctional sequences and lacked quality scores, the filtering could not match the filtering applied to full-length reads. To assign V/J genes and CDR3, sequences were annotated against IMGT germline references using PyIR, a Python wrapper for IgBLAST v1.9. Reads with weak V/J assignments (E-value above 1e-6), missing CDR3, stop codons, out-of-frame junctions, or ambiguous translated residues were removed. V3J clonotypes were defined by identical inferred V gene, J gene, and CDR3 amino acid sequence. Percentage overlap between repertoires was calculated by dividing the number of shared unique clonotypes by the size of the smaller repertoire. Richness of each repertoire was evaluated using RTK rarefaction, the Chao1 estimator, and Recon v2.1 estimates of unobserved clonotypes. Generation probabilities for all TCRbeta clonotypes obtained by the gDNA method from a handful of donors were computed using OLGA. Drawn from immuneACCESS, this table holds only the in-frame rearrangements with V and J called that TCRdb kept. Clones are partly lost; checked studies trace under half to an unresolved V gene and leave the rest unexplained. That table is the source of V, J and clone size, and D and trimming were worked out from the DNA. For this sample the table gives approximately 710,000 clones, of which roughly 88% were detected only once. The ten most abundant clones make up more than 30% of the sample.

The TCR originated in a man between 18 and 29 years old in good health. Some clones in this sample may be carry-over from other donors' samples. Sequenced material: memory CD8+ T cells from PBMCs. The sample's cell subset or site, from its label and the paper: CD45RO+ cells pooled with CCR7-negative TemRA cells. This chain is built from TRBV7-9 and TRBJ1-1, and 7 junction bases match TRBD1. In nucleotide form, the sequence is TGTGCCAGCAGCTTGGAGGGGGCGGACACTGAAGCTTTCTTT. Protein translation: CASSLEGADTEAFF.